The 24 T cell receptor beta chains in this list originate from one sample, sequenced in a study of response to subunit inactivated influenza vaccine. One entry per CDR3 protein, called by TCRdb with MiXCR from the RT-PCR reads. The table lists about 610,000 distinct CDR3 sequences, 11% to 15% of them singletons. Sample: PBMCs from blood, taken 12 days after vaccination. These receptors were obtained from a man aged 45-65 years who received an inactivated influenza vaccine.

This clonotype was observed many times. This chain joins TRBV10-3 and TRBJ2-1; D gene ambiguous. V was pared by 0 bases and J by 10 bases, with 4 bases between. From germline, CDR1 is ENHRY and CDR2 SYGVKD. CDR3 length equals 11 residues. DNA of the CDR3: TGTGCCATCAGTGAGTCGAGGGAGCAGTTCTTC. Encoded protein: CAISESREQFF.

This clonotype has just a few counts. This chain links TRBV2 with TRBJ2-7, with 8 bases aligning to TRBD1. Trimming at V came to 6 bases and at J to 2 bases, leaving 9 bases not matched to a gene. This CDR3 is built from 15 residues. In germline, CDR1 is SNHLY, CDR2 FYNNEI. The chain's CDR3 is CASSAGQGRAYEQYF. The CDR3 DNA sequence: TGTGCCAGCAGCGCAGGACAGGGCAGGGCCTACGAGCAGTACTTC.

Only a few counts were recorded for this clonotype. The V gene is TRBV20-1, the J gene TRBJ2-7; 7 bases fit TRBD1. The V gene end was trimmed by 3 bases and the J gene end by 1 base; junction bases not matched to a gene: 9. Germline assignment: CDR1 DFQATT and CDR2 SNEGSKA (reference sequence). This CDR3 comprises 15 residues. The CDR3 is CSARDSGTVSYEQYF. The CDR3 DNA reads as TGCAGTGCTAGGGATTCCGGGACAGTATCCTACGAGCAGTACTTC.

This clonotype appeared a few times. The CDR3 DNA reads TGTGCCAGCAGCGTTAGCGGGGGGATTTACAATGAGCAGTTCTTC. Encoded protein: CASSVSGGIYNEQFF. V gene TRBV3-1 combines with J gene TRBJ2-1, with TRBD2 matching 10 bases. The V gene end was trimmed by 5 bases and the J gene end by 4 bases; junction bases not matched to a gene: 5. Germline CDR1 and CDR2: LGHDT and YNNKEL (reference sequence). The CDR3 length is 15 residues.

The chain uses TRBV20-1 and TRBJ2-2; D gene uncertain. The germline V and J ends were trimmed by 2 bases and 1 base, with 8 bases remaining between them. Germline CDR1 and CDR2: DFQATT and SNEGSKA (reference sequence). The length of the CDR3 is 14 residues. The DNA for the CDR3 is TGCAGTGCTAGACAGCATGGGAACACCGGGGAGCTGTTTTTT. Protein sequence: CSARQHGNTGELFF.

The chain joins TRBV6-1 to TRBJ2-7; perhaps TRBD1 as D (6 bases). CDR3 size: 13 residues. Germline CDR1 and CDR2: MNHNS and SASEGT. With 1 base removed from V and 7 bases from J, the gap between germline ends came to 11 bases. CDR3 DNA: TGTGCCAGCAGTGAAGGGGCTAGGGGGGAGCAGTACTTC. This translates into CASSEGARGEQYF.

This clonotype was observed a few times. The CDR3 region is CASSVGVLGYGYTF. The CDR3 DNA reads as TGTGCCAGCAGTGTGGGGGTATTAGGCTATGGCTACACCTTC. The chain employs TRBV12-3 or TRBV12-4 and TRBJ1-2; maybe TRBD1 (5 bases). V dropped 5 bases and J dropped 4 bases, with 14 bases sitting between them. This CDR3 spans 14 amino acids.

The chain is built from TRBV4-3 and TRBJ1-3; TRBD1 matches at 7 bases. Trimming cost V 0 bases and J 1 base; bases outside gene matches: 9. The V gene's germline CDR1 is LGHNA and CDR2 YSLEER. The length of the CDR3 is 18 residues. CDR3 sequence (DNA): TGCGCCAGCAGCCAAGAAGTGGTCAGGGGGACATCTGGAAACACCATATATTTT. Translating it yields CASSQEVVRGTSGNTIYF.

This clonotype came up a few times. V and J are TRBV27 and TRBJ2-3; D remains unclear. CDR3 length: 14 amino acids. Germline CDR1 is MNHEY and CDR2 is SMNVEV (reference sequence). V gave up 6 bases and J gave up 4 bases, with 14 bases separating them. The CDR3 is CASRQSHRPDTQYF. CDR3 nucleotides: TGTGCCAGCAGACAAAGCCACCGGCCAGATACGCAGTATTTT.

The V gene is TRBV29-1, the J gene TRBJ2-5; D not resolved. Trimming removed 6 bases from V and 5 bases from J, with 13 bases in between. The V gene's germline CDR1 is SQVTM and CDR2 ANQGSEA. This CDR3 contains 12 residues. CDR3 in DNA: TGCAGCGTAGGACGGATTGGGGAGACCCAGTACTTC. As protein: CSVGRIGETQYF.

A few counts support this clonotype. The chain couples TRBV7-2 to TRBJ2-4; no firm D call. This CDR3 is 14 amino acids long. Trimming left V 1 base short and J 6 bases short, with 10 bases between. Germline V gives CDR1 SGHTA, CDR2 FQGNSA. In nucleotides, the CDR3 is TGTGCCAGCAGCTTAGGTCGCTTCGCAAACATTCAGTACTTC. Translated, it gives CASSLGRFANIQYF.

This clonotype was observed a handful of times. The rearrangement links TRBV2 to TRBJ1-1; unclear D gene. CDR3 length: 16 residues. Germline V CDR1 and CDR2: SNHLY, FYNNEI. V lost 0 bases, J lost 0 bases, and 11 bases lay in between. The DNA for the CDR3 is TGTGCCAGCAGTGAAGCGCGATACAGAGTGAACACTGAAGCTTTCTTT. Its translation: CASSEARYRVNTEAFF.

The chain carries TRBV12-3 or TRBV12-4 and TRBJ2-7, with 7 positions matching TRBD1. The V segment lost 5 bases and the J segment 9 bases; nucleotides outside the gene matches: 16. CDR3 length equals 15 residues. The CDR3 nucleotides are TGTGCCAGCAGTGGGCCCGGGACAGTCTTGTCGGGGCAGTACTTC. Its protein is CASSGPGTVLSGQYF.

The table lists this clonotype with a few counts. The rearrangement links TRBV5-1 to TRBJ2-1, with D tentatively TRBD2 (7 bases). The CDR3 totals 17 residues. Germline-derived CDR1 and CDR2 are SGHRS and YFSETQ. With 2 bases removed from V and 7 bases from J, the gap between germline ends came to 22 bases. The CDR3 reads CASSLEGVLARSNEQFF. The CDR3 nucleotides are TGCGCCAGCAGCTTAGAGGGGGTACTAGCGCGCTCTAATGAGCAGTTCTTC.

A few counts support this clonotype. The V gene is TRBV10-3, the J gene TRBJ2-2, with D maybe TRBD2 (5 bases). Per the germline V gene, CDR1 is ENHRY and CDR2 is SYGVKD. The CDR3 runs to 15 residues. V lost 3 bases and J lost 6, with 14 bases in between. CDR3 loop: CAISDTEPGAGELFF. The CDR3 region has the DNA TGTGCCATCAGTGATACTGAGCCCGGGGCCGGGGAGCTGTTTTTT.

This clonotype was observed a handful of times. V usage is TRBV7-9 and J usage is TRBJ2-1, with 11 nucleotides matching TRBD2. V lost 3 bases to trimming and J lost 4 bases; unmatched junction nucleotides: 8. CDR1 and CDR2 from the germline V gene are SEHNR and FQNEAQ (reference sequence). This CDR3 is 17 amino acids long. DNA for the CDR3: TGTGCCAGCAGCTTCTCTTTAGCGGGGGGGCCTTACAATGAGCAGTTCTTC. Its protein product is CASSFSLAGGPYNEQFF.

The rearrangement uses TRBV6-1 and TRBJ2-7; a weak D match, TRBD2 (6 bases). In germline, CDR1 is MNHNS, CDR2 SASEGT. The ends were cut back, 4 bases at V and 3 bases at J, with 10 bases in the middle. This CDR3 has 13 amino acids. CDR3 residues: CASSVAGYYEQYF. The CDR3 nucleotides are TGTGCCAGCAGTGTTGCGGGGTACTACGAGCAGTACTTC.

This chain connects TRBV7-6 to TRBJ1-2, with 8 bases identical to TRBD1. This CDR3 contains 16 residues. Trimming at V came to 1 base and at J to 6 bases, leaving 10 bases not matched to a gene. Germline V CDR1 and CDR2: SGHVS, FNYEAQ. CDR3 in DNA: TGTGCCAGCAGCTTAGGTTCTGGCAGGGGGCTGAATGGCTACACCTTC. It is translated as CASSLGSGRGLNGYTF.

The CDR3 loop reads CASSYPLRGSYEQYF. The DNA for the CDR3 is TGTGCCAGCAGTTACCCCCTCCGCGGCTCCTACGAGCAGTACTTC. The V gene is TRBV6-2 or TRBV6-3, the J gene TRBJ2-7; D ambiguous. The CDR3 spans 15 residues. Germline lookup yields CDR1 MNHEY and CDR2 SVGEGT. The V end lost 2 bases, the J end lost 0 bases, and 11 bases lay between the germline ends.

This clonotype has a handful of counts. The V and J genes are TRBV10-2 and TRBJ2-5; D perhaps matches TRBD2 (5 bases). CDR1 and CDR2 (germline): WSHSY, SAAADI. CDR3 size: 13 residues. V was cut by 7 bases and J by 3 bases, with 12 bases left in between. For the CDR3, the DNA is TGCGCCAGCAACAGAACGAGGGAAGAGACCCAGTACTTC. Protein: CASNRTREETQYF.

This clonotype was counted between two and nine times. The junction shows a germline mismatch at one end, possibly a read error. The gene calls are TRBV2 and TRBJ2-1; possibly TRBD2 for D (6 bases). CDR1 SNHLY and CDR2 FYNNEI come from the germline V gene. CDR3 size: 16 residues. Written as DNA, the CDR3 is TGTGCCAGCTGTGAGCTAGCGAGAACGTTTTACAATGAGCAGTTCTTC. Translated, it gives CASCELARTFYNEQFF.

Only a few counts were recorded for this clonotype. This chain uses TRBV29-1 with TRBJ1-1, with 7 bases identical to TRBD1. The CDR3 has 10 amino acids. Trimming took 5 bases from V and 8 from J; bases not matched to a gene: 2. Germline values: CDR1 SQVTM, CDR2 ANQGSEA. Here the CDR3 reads CSVRTGEAFF. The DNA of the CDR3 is TGCAGCGTTCGGACAGGAGAAGCTTTCTTT.

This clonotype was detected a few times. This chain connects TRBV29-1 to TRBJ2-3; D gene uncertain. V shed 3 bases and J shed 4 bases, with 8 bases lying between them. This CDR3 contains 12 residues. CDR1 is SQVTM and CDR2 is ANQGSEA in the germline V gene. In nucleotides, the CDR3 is TGCAGCGTTGACCACAAGTCAGATACGCAGTATTTT. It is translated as CSVDHKSDTQYF.

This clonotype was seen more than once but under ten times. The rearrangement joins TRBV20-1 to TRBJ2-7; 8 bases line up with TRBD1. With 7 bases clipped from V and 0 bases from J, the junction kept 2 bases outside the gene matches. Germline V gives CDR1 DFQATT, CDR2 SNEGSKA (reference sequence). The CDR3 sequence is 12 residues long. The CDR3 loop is CSGGTGSYEQYF. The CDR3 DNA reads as TGCAGTGGCGGGACAGGCTCCTACGAGCAGTACTTC.